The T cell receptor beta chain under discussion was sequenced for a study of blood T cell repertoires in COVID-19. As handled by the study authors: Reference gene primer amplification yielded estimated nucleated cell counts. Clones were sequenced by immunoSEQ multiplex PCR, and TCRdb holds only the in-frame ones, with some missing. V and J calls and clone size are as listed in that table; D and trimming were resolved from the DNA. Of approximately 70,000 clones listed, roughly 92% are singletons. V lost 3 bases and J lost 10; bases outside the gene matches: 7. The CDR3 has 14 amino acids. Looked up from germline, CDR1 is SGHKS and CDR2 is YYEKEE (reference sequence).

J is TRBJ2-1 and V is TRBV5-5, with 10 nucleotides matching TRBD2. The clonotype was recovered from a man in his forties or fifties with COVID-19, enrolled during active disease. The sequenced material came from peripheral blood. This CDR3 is CASSSGLAAREQFF. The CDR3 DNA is TGTGCCAGCAGCTCCGGACTAGCGGCACGGGAGCAGTTCTTC.